This TCR beta chain originates from a study of blood T cell repertoires in COVID-19. Study overall: Material from acute and convalescent COVID-19 was sourced from the United States, Italy and Spain. PBMCs, B-cell-depleted T cells, or T cells were the source of the cDNA or gDNA that made up the material.

Sequencing used immunoSEQ multiplex PCR; TCRdb keeps in-frame clones, though not all of them. The data show roughly 100,000 clones, over 85% seen once. The V gene's germline CDR1 is SGHAT and CDR2 FQNNGV. This CDR3 is built from 15 residues. V lost 8 bases to trimming and J lost 1 base; unmatched junction nucleotides: 10. This clonotype originated in a woman in her fifties or sixties with COVID-19, enrolled during active disease. The chain combines TRBV11-2 with TRBJ1-1, with 7 nucleotides matching TRBD1. Sequences were obtained from peripheral blood. The CDR3 region has the DNA TGTGCCAGCGGCATCACCAGGGGGTCGAACACTGAAGCTTTCTTT. It specifies CASGITRGSNTEAFF.